This T cell receptor beta chain stems from a study of T cells in Graves' hyperthyroidism and ophthalmopathy. This clonotype was observed at least ten times. Trimming stripped 2 bases from V and 10 bases from J, with 9 bases between. Germline values: CDR1 LNHNV, CDR2 YYDKDF (reference sequence). The CDR3 runs to 12 residues. Template material for amplifying TCR beta CDR3 regions consisted of RNA transcripts. The HTBI primer set was used in a first-round RT-PCR of the TCR CDR3. TCRdb reanalysed the multiplex PCR reads using MiXCR and keeps one entry per CDR3 protein. The sample carries about 350,000 distinct CDR3 sequences, roughly 15% recorded once.

The origin of this receptor is a woman aged 55 to 70 with Graves' ophthalmopathy. The sequenced sample was blood. The gene calls are TRBV15 and TRBJ1-5; D call uncertain. CDR3 region: CATSRYPGPQHF. CDR3 nucleotides: TGTGCCACCAGCAGATACCCGGGACCCCAGCATTTT.